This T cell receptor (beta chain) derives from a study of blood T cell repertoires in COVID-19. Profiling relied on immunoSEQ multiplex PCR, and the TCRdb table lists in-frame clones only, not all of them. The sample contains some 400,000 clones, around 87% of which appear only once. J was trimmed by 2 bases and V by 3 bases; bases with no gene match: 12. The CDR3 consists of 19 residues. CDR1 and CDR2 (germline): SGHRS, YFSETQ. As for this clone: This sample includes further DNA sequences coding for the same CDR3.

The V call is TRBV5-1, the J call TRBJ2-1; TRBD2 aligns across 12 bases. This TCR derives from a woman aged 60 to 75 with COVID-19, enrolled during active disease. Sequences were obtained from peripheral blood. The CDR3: CASSSRLAGAERTYNEQFF. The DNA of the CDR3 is TGCGCCAGCAGCTCCCGACTAGCGGGGGCCGAAAGAACCTACAATGAGCAGTTCTTC.